These 29 T cell receptor beta chains came from one sample sequenced in a study of T cell responses to AZD1222 COVID-19 vaccine. Data came from immunoSEQ multiplex PCR; TCRdb stores just in-frame clones and leaves some out. This sample carries 120,000 or so clones, roughly 87% of them seen once, and the ten largest clones take 1.3% to 1.5%. Material: peripheral blood, obtained on day 0 of AZD1222 vaccination. The receptors originated from an adult in good health.

The rearrangement links TRBV6-5 to TRBJ1-2; TRBD1 is a possible D gene (5 bases). V lost 5 bases, J lost 4 bases, and 17 bases lay in between. Germline CDR1 MNHEY, CDR2 SVGAGI. This CDR3 is built from 15 residues. CDR3 in amino acids: CASSTRDGAFYGYTF. CDR3 coding DNA: TGTGCCAGCAGTACTCGGGACGGAGCTTTCTATGGCTACACCTTC.

V and J are TRBV5-1 and TRBJ1-6; a weak D match, TRBD1 (5 bases). The CDR3 runs 15 residues. Germline V CDR1 and CDR2: SGHRS, YFSETQ. With 4 bases removed from V and 5 bases from J, the gap between germline ends came to 13 bases. This chain's CDR3 is CASSRTMGNNSPLHF. In DNA, the CDR3 is TGCGCCAGCAGCAGGACAATGGGAAATAATTCACCCCTCCACTTT.

The V call is TRBV7-8, the J call TRBJ1-1; D unclear. Trimming left V 7 bases short and J 4 bases short, with 16 bases between. Germline V gene data show CDR1 as SGHVS and CDR2 as FQNEAQ. This CDR3 spans 14 amino acids. CDR3 DNA sequence: TGTGCCAGCACCCAAACTCGGTGGGGCACTGAAGCTTTCTTT. It encodes CASTQTRWGTEAFF.

This clone was counted a single time. The rearrangement joins TRBV19 to TRBJ2-7; D not resolved. The germline V and J ends were trimmed by 10 bases and 0 bases, with 16 bases remaining between them. The CDR3 extends over 14 amino acids. Germline V lookup: CDR1 LNHDA, CDR2 SQIVND (reference sequence). CDR3 residues: CATTRDWDSYEQYF. The CDR3 DNA sequence: TGTGCCACCACGAGAGATTGGGACTCCTACGAGCAGTACTTC.

This chain uses TRBV7-9 with TRBJ2-1, with TRBD2 as a possible D gene (7 bases). Germline V gene sequence: CDR1 SEHNR, CDR2 FQNEAQ (reference sequence). CDR3 length: 16 amino acids. The ends were cut back, 3 bases at V and 7 bases at J, with 19 bases in the middle. This CDR3 reads CASSFSGGQVRNEQFF. CDR3 coding DNA: TGTGCCAGCAGCTTCTCGGGGGGACAAGTTAGGAATGAGCAGTTCTTC.

The V and J genes are TRBV19 and TRBJ2-5; possible D gene TRBD2, 6 bases. This CDR3 is 13 amino acids long. Germline V lookup: CDR1 LNHDA, CDR2 SQIVND (reference sequence). Trimming left V 5 bases short and J 5 bases short, with 12 bases between. The CDR3 nucleotides read TGTGCCAGTAGTGGAGGGACTCGGGAGACCCAGTACTTC. It is translated as CASSGGTRETQYF. Full variable domain (remainder filled in from reference TRBV19 and TRBJ2-5): DGGITQSPKYLFRKEGQNVTLSCEQNLNHDAMYWYRQDPGQGLRLIYYSQIVNDFQKGDIAEGYSVSREKKESFPLTVTSAQKNPTAFYLCASSGGTRETQYFGPGTRLLVL.

This clone was seen a handful of times. The genes are TRBV2 and TRBJ1-1; 8 nucleotides align to TRBD1. The CDR3 length is 14 residues. Trimming at V came to 6 bases and at J to 5 bases, leaving 8 bases not matched to a gene. The germline V gene has CDR1 SNHLY and CDR2 FYNNEI. The DNA of the CDR3 is TGTGCCAGCAGAACCGGACAGGGCCCGACTGAAGCTTTCTTT. Protein sequence: CASRTGQGPTEAFF.

The V call is TRBV28, the J call TRBJ2-7, with TRBD1 identical over 7 bases. V gave up 6 bases and J gave up 6 bases; unmatched junction bases: 8. Per the germline V gene, CDR1 is MDHEN and CDR2 is SYDVKM. The CDR3 has 13 residues. CDR3 DNA sequence: TGTGCCAGCAGCTTCGGACAGGCGGTCGAGCAGTACTTC. It yields the protein CASSFGQAVEQYF.

The chain is built from TRBV6-2 or TRBV6-3 and TRBJ1-5, with D unclear. Trimming took 5 bases from V and 4 from J, leaving 3 bases between them. Per the germline V gene, CDR1 is MNHEY and CDR2 is SVGEGT. The CDR3 has 11 amino acids. CDR3 coding DNA: TGTGCCAGCAGTGAGAATCAGCCCCAGCATTTT. Residues: CASSENQPQHF.

The chain employs TRBV7-2 and TRBJ1-2; 8 positions match TRBD1. With V trimmed by 6 bases and J by 5 bases, 8 bases remained unmatched. From germline, CDR1 is SGHTA and CDR2 FQGNSA. This CDR3 comprises 14 residues. The CDR3: CASSSATGGYGYTF. As DNA, the CDR3 is TGTGCCAGCAGTTCGGCAACAGGGGGATATGGCTACACCTTC.

Only a few counts were recorded for this clone. The J gene is TRBJ1-3, the V gene TRBV30; D ambiguous. The germline CDR1 and CDR2 sequences are GTSNPN and SVGIG (reference sequence). V was cut by 2 bases and J by 2 bases, with 13 bases left in between. The length of the CDR3 is 15 residues. The CDR3 loop reads CAWSLVLGPGNTIYF. CDR3 DNA: TGTGCCTGGAGTCTGGTATTAGGGCCTGGAAACACCATATATTTT. The variable domain in full, with the rest retrieved from reference TRBV30 and TRBJ1-3, is SQTIHQWPATLVQPVGSPLSLECTVEGTSNPNLYWYRQAAGRGLQLLFYSVGIGQISSEVPQNLSASRPQDRQFILSSKKLLLSDSGFYLCAWSLVLGPGNTIYFGEGSWLTVV.

V usage is TRBV7-2 and J usage is TRBJ2-7; D is unclear. Germline V gives CDR1 SGHTA, CDR2 FQGNSA. The CDR3 runs to 12 residues. Trimming left V 5 bases short and J 0 bases short, with 5 bases between. CDR3 in DNA: TGTGCCAGCAGCGCTAGCTCCTACGAGCAGTACTTC. It specifies CASSASSYEQYF.

The J gene is TRBJ2-5, the V gene TRBV19; weak D call: TRBD1 (6 bases). The V gene lost 6 bases and the J gene lost 2 bases, with 10 bases spanning the gap. This CDR3 has 13 residues. Per the germline V gene, CDR1 is LNHDA and CDR2 is SQIVND (reference sequence). The DNA for the CDR3 is TGTGCCAGTAGCCGAACAGGGCAAGAGACCCAGTACTTC. Its protein is CASSRTGQETQYF. Full variable domain (missing parts from reference TRBV19 and TRBJ2-5): DGGITQSPKYLFRKEGQNVTLSCEQNLNHDAMYWYRQDPGQGLRLIYYSQIVNDFQKGDIAEGYSVSREKKESFPLTVTSAQKNPTAFYLCASSRTGQETQYFGPGTRLLVL.

The chain employs TRBV7-6 and TRBJ1-6, with D tentatively TRBD1 (6 bases). Trimming took 4 bases from V and 6 from J, leaving 13 bases between them. The CDR3 covers 15 residues. CDR1 is SGHVS, CDR2 FNYEAQ, per germline. CDR3 amino acids: CASSSTGLLNSPLHF. The CDR3 DNA is TGTGCCAGCAGCTCAACAGGGTTACTTAATTCACCCCTCCACTTT.

The chain combines TRBV18 with TRBJ2-2; D call uncertain. Trimming removed 5 bases at V and 4 bases at J, with 14 bases between. This CDR3 spans 15 amino acids. CDR1 and CDR2 from the germline V gene are KGHSH and LQKENI. CDR3 protein: CASSSDAHGTGELFF. CDR3 nucleotide sequence: TGTGCCAGCTCATCCGACGCCCATGGCACCGGGGAGCTGTTTTTT.

The rearrangement links TRBV9 to TRBJ1-1, with 8 bases fitting TRBD1. The CDR3 is made up of 15 amino acids. The J segment lost 10 bases and the V segment lost 0 bases, leaving 11 bases of the junction unmatched. Germline V gives CDR1 SGDLS, CDR2 YYNGEE. The CDR3 protein is CASSVGRGPSPRAFF. The CDR3 region has the DNA TGTGCCAGCAGCGTAGGCAGGGGGCCTTCTCCCCGAGCTTTCTTT.

The chain has TRBV28 and TRBJ1-1, with D uncertain. V was trimmed by 8 bases and J by 1 base, leaving 17 bases between them. CDR1 is MDHEN, CDR2 SYDVKM, per germline. The CDR3 covers 15 residues. Here the CDR3 reads CASGSVSDPNTEAFF. Here the CDR3 DNA reads TGTGCCAGCGGGAGCGTCTCAGACCCGAACACTGAAGCTTTCTTT.

The gene calls are TRBV10-3 and TRBJ2-2; 10 bases agree with TRBD1. Germline CDR1 and CDR2: ENHRY and SYGVKD. Trimming cost V 5 bases and J 4 bases; bases outside gene matches: 7. The CDR3 length is 16 residues. CDR3 sequence: CAISKTGTGVTGELFF. CDR3 nucleotide sequence: TGTGCCATCAGTAAGACAGGGACAGGGGTCACCGGGGAGCTGTTTTTT.

The gene calls are TRBV28 and TRBJ2-2; 9 bases agree with TRBD1. The CDR3 loop spans 15 amino acids. Germline lookup yields CDR1 MDHEN and CDR2 SYDVKM. After removal of 7 bases from V and 4 bases from J, the junction contained 7 bases not matched to a gene. CDR3 loop: CASNTDRGVTGELFF. The CDR3 nucleotides are TGTGCCAGCAACACGGACAGGGGCGTCACCGGGGAGCTGTTTTTT. Using reference TRBV28 and TRBJ2-2 for the parts outside the CDR3, the full variable domain is DVKVTQSSRYLVKRTGEKVFLECVQDMDHENMFWYRQDPGLGLRLIYFSYDVKMKEKGDIPEGYSVSREKKERFSLILESASTNQTSMYLCASNTDRGVTGELFFGEGSRLTVL.

The V call is TRBV5-1, the J call TRBJ2-2; 10 bases match TRBD1. Germline values: CDR1 SGHRS, CDR2 YFSETQ. CDR3 length equals 15 residues. V dropped 4 bases and J dropped 3; count of bases not matched to a gene: 3. CDR3 nucleotides: TGCGCCAGCAGCCCCGGGACAGGGGACACCGGGGAGCTGTTTTTT. Translation gives CASSPGTGDTGELFF.

This chain links TRBV30 with TRBJ1-6, with a weak D call TRBD1 (5 bases). This CDR3 contains 15 residues. Per the germline V gene, CDR1 is GTSNPN and CDR2 is SVGIG (reference sequence). Trimming cost V 3 bases and J 0 bases, with 9 bases left between them. In DNA form, the CDR3 reads TGTGCCTGGAGAGGGCAGGGCTCCTATAATTCACCCCTCCACTTT. It encodes CAWRGQGSYNSPLHF.

This clone was observed a single time. The chain carries TRBV3-1 (or the pseudogene TRBV3-2) and TRBJ2-3, with 8 bases fitting TRBD2. The V gene's germline CDR1 is LGHDT and CDR2 YNNKEL (reference sequence). The CDR3 extends over 19 amino acids. V lost 0 bases to trimming and J lost 0 bases; unmatched junction nucleotides: 11. The CDR3 loop reads CASSQDFNSGDSSTDTQYF. Here the CDR3 DNA reads TGTGCCAGCAGCCAAGATTTCAATAGCGGGGACTCTAGCACAGATACGCAGTATTTT.

This clone appeared once. This rearrangement joins TRBV3-1 (or the pseudogene TRBV3-2) to TRBJ1-5, with TRBD1 matching over 9 bases. The V gene's germline CDR1 is LGHDT and CDR2 YNNKEL (reference sequence). The CDR3 runs 14 residues. V dropped 3 bases and J dropped 7; count of bases not matched to a gene: 4. The CDR3 sequence: CASSHGQGNQPQHF. For the CDR3, the DNA is TGTGCCAGCAGCCACGGACAGGGGAACCAGCCCCAGCATTTT.

The V gene is TRBV6-5, the J gene TRBJ2-1; 9 bases agree with TRBD1. CDR1 is MNHEY, CDR2 SVGAGI, per germline. The CDR3 length is 15 residues. The ends lost 6 bases at V and 1 base at J; junction bases unmatched: 4. This CDR3 reads CASSPGQGSYNEQFF. CDR3 DNA sequence: TGTGCCAGCAGCCCCGGACAGGGGTCCTACAATGAGCAGTTCTTC.

This rearrangement joins TRBV7-8 to TRBJ2-7, with D unresolved. The CDR3 has 13 amino acids. Germline assignment: CDR1 SGHVS and CDR2 FQNEAQ. Deletions cut 2 bases from V and 4 bases from J, with 9 bases between. The CDR3 loop reads CASSLRGSYEQYF. Written as DNA, the CDR3 is TGTGCCAGCAGCTTAAGAGGCAGTTACGAGCAGTACTTC.

The genes are TRBV7-9 and TRBJ1-1; D uncertain. CDR1 is SEHNR and CDR2 is FQNEAQ in the germline V gene (reference sequence). Trimming cost V 5 bases and J 1 base, with 20 bases left between them. This CDR3 spans 17 amino acids. CDR3 bases: TGTGCCAGCAGCCCAAAATACGCCGCGACACCGAACACTGAAGCTTTCTTT. It yields the protein CASSPKYAATPNTEAFF.

This clone showed up just a few times. The gene calls are TRBV18 and TRBJ1-5; D ambiguous. V lost 2 bases, J lost 4 bases, and 3 bases lay in between. This CDR3 has 12 residues. Germline V gives CDR1 KGHSH, CDR2 LQKENI. The CDR3: CASSPGNQPQHF. The CDR3 coding sequence is TGTGCCAGCTCACCAGGGAATCAGCCCCAGCATTTT.

This clone was counted a single time. This sequence joins TRBV10-2 and TRBJ2-3; tentative D call: TRBD1 (5 bases). Germline V gene sequence: CDR1 WSHSY, CDR2 SAAADI. The CDR3 sequence is 13 residues long. Between the trimmed V and J ends, which lost 8 bases and 3 bases, there was a span of 12 bases. The CDR3 reads CASFDSQTDTQYF. DNA of the CDR3: TGCGCCAGCTTTGACAGTCAAACAGATACGCAGTATTTT.

The rearrangement joins TRBV6-5 to TRBJ1-2; a possible D gene is TRBD1 (6 bases). The CDR3 is 13 amino acids. V lost 6 bases to trimming and J lost 4 bases, with 12 bases between them. Looked up from germline, CDR1 is MNHEY and CDR2 is SVGAGI. The CDR3 region has the DNA TGTGCCAGCAGACCAACAGGGAGCTATGGCTACACCTTC. This encodes CASRPTGSYGYTF.